This T cell receptor (beta chain) is from a study of early T cells in non-severe SARS-CoV-2 infection. Study-wide background: Sequencing was performed on bulk RNA from unsorted whole blood, leaving chains unpaired.

Overall study results and limits: Database matching using VDJdb favored anti-spike CD8 responses, with private and CD4 specificities left missing.

This clonotype has at least ten counts. What it recognizes is unknown. Individual cDNA molecules carried attached unique molecular identifiers. TCRdb reanalysed the 5' RACE reads using MiXCR and keeps one entry per CDR3 protein. The sample records tens of thousands of distinct CDR3 sequences, around 12% being singletons. The CDR3 consists of 16 residues. J lost 6 bases, V lost 5 bases, and 7 bases had no gene match. From germline, CDR1 is SGHAT and CDR2 FQNNGV. This material consisted of whole blood, taken at baseline. This clonotype was obtained from an adult who was a healthcare worker with PCR-confirmed SARS-CoV-2 infection or an uninfected control (not recorded which). The genes are TRBV11-2 and TRBJ2-3, with 14 bases that match TRBD2. The CDR3 coding sequence is TGTGCCAGCAGCCCTCGGACTAGCGGGGGGCCTGATACGCAGTATTTT. Translating gives CASSPRTSGGPDTQYF.